These T cell receptor beta chains were read from a single sample in a study of shared clonotypes between healthy human individuals. Sequencing used immunoSEQ multiplex PCR; TCRdb keeps in-frame clones, though not all of them. The sample holds about 870,000 clones, about 91% seen once. Sequencing used naive CD8+ T cells sorted from blood. These receptors were collected from a man aged 25-45 years in good health. CDR3s include the opening cysteine and the closing phenylalanine or tryptophan. The D gene is left open where the match is weak. Size is stated for part of the rows, as once, few or many counts, or as a class when the clone is expanded.

D: .; length: 15; J: TRBJ2-5; size: .; V: TRBV5-4; DNA: TGTGCCAGCAGCCCTACACTAGATTGGTCGGAGACCCAGTACTTC; CDR3: CASSPTLDWSETQYF
D: TRBD2; length: 17; J: TRBJ2-5; size: .; V: TRBV9; DNA: TGTGCCAGCAGCGCAGGACTAGCGGGAGTACTCGAAGAGACCCAGTACTTC; CDR3: CASSAGLAGVLEETQYF
D: .; length: 12; J: TRBJ2-1; size: .; V: TRBV19; DNA: TGTGCCAGTGGGGACTCGCACAATGAGCAGTTCTTC; CDR3: CASGDSHNEQFF
D: .; length: 16; J: TRBJ1-1; size: .; V: TRBV7-2; DNA: TGTGCCAGCAGCTTAGCCTTCAGGGAGAAGAACACTGAAGCTTTCTTT; CDR3: CASSLAFREKNTEAFF
D: .; length: 16; J: TRBJ1-2; size: .; V: TRBV28; DNA: TGTGCCAGCAGTATGGCAGGGAGGTTAGAGAACTATGGCTACACCTTC; CDR3: CASSMAGRLENYGYTF
D: TRBD2; length: 13; J: TRBJ2-7; size: .; V: TRBV5-8; DNA: TGTGCCAGCAGCTACGGACTAGCATACGAGCAGTACTTC; CDR3: CASSYGLAYEQYF
D: TRBD1; length: 15; J: TRBJ2-7; size: .; V: TRBV2; DNA: TGTGCCAGCAGCCCGACAGGGTTGGGCTCCTACGAGCAGTACTTC; CDR3: CASSPTGLGSYEQYF
D: .; length: 17; J: TRBJ2-7; size: .; V: TRBV5-5; DNA: TGTGCCAGCAGCTTGGCGGTCTTTAGGGAAGACTCCTACGAGCAGTACTTC; CDR3: CASSLAVFREDSYEQYF
D: .; length: 15; J: TRBJ2-7; size: .; V: TRBV11-2; DNA: TGTGCCAGCAGCGCCGGGTCCCTAATGGCATACGAGCAGTACTTC; CDR3: CASSAGSLMAYEQYF
D: .; length: 12; J: TRBJ1-1; size: few; V: TRBV7-9; DNA: TGTGCCAGCAGCTTGGGGTTCACTGAAGCTTTCTTT; CDR3: CASSLGFTEAFF
D: .; length: 11; J: TRBJ2-7; size: few; V: TRBV2; DNA: TGTGCCAGCAACCACGACTACGAGCAGTACTTC; CDR3: CASNHDYEQYF
D: .; length: 18; J: TRBJ2-2; size: .; V: TRBV7-9; DNA: TGTGCCAGCAGCGAATTAATGGGACAAACGATGAACACCGGGGAGCTGTTTTTT; CDR3: CASSELMGQTMNTGELFF
D: TRBD2; length: 17; J: TRBJ2-5; size: .; V: TRBV4-3; DNA: TGCGCCAGCAGCCAGAGCGCCTATGGACTAGCCTCGGAGACCCAGTACTTC; CDR3: CASSQSAYGLASETQYF
D: TRBD1; length: 14; J: TRBJ2-7; size: .; V: TRBV2; DNA: TGTGCCAGCAGGGAGGGACAGGGGCCCTACGAGCAGTACTTC; CDR3: CASREGQGPYEQYF
D: .; length: 14; J: TRBJ2-5; size: .; V: TRBV14; DNA: TGTGCCAGCAGCCACCCCTCAAGAGTAGAGACCCAGTACTTC; CDR3: CASSHPSRVETQYF
D: TRBD1; length: 13; J: TRBJ1-1; size: .; V: TRBV28; DNA: TGTGCCAGCAGCCGGGACAGTGACACTGAAGCTTTCTTT; CDR3: CASSRDSDTEAFF
D: TRBD1; length: 13; J: TRBJ2-1; size: .; V: TRBV9; DNA: TGTGCCAGCAGCGTAGCCGGGACAGGTGAGCAGTTCTTC; CDR3: CASSVAGTGEQFF
D: .; length: 12; J: TRBJ2-1; size: .; V: TRBV6-1; DNA: TGTGCCAGCCATGCAGTGTACAATGAGCAGTTCTTC; CDR3: CASHAVYNEQFF
D: .; length: 15; J: TRBJ2-3; size: .; V: TRBV30; DNA: TGTGCCTGGAGTGTCCTCGGACAAAGCACAGATACGCAGTATTTT; CDR3: CAWSVLGQSTDTQYF
D: .; length: 15; J: TRBJ1-5; size: .; V: TRBV9; DNA: TGTGCCAGCAGCGTAGACGGAATCGGCAATCAGCCCCAGCATTTT; CDR3: CASSVDGIGNQPQHF
D: .; length: 14; J: TRBJ2-3; size: .; V: TRBV7-9; DNA: TGTGCCAGCAGCTCACCAGCTAGCACAGATACGCAGTATTTT; CDR3: CASSSPASTDTQYF
D: TRBD2; length: 14; J: TRBJ2-3; size: .; V: TRBV27; DNA: TGTGCCAGCATGCGGGAGGGCCTTGCAGATACGCAGTATTTT; CDR3: CASMREGLADTQYF
D: TRBD2; length: 17; J: TRBJ2-3; size: .; V: TRBV7-9; DNA: TGTGCCAGCAGCTTACAAGGACTAGCGGCTTACACAGATACGCAGTATTTT; CDR3: CASSLQGLAAYTDTQYF
D: .; length: 12; J: TRBJ1-4; size: .; V: TRBV7-9; DNA: TGTGCCAGCAGCTCGATAAATGAAAAACTGTTTTTT; CDR3: CASSSINEKLFF
D: .; length: 13; J: TRBJ2-2; size: .; V: TRBV9; DNA: TGTGCCAGCAGCGTAGGATTGGCCGGGGAGCTGTTTTTT; CDR3: CASSVGLAGELFF
D: .; length: 13; J: TRBJ2-7; size: .; V: TRBV28; DNA: TGTGCCAGCAGTTTATTGGGAAGCTACGAGCAGTACTTC; CDR3: CASSLLGSYEQYF
D: .; length: 17; J: TRBJ2-1; size: .; V: TRBV6-1; DNA: TGTGCCAGCAGTGAAGCGCTTTTTCGTAGTAGGTACAATGAGCAGTTCTTC; CDR3: CASSEALFRSRYNEQFF
D: TRBD1; length: 16; J: TRBJ2-7; size: .; V: TRBV28; DNA: TGTGCCAGCAGAGCCGGGACAGGGGTAGGACTTTACGAGCAGTACTTC; CDR3: CASRAGTGVGLYEQYF
D: .; length: 16; J: TRBJ2-5; size: .; V: TRBV30; DNA: TGTGCCTGGAGTGTTGATTGGGGCAGACAGCAAGAGACCCAGTACTTC; CDR3: CAWSVDWGRQQETQYF
D: .; length: 12; J: TRBJ2-1; size: once; V: TRBV28; DNA: TGTGCCAGCAGTTTAAGCTGCCATGAGCAGTTCTTC; CDR3: CASSLSCHEQFF
D: .; length: 11; J: TRBJ2-2; size: few; V: TRBV10-2; DNA: TGCGCCAGCAGTGATATAGGGGAGCTGTTTTTT; CDR3: CASSDIGELFF
D: .; length: 16; J: TRBJ2-3; size: .; V: TRBV7-8; DNA: TGTGCCAGCAGCCCTCTCGGCGAGACCTACACAGATACGCAGTATTTT; CDR3: CASSPLGETYTDTQYF
D: TRBD2; length: 16; J: TRBJ2-2; size: .; V: TRBV5-5; DNA: TGTGCCAGCAGCCCTACTAGCGGACAAGGTCACGGGGAGCTGTTTTTT; CDR3: CASSPTSGQGHGELFF
D: TRBD1; length: 14; J: TRBJ1-2; size: .; V: TRBV10-3; DNA: TGTGCCATCAGCCCGGGACAGGGAATCTATGGCTACACCTTC; CDR3: CAISPGQGIYGYTF
D: TRBD2; length: 15; J: TRBJ2-3; size: .; V: TRBV27; DNA: TGTGCCACCTGCCCCGGGACTAGCGGGAGAGATACGCAGTATTTT; CDR3: CATCPGTSGRDTQYF
D: .; length: 16; J: TRBJ1-3; size: .; V: TRBV2; DNA: TGTGCCAGCAGTGTGGTCCCAGGGGAAAACGAAAACACCATATATTTT; CDR3: CASSVVPGENENTIYF
D: .; length: 11; J: TRBJ1-1; size: .; V: TRBV10-1; DNA: TGCGCCAGAAAAGGACCGTTTGAAGCTTTCTTT; CDR3: CARKGPFEAFF
D: .; length: 15; J: TRBJ2-7; size: .; V: TRBV25-1; DNA: TGTGCCAGCAGTGAAGTCTTAACAGCCACCGGCGAGCAGTACTTC; CDR3: CASSEVLTATGEQYF
D: .; length: 15; J: TRBJ2-3; size: .; V: TRBV11-2; DNA: TGTGCCAGCAGCTTAGGGGGGAGGACCACAGATACGCAGTATTTT; CDR3: CASSLGGRTTDTQYF
D: .; length: 14; J: TRBJ2-1; size: .; V: TRBV6-1; DNA: TGTGCCAGCAGTGAATGGGACAACTACAATGAGCAGTTCTTC; CDR3: CASSEWDNYNEQFF
D: TRBD2; length: 16; J: TRBJ2-5; size: .; V: TRBV7-9; DNA: TGTGCCAGCAGCTTTTTAGCGGGAGACGAGGGAGAGACCCAGTACTTC; CDR3: CASSFLAGDEGETQYF
D: TRBD2; length: 14; J: TRBJ2-7; size: .; V: TRBV7-2; DNA: TGTGCCAGCAGCCCCAGCGGGAGCTCCTACGAGCAGTACTTC; CDR3: CASSPSGSSYEQYF
D: TRBD2; length: 13; J: TRBJ2-1; size: .; V: TRBV27; DNA: TGTGCCAGCAGTTTCACAGCGGGAAGAGAGCAGTTCTTC; CDR3: CASSFTAGREQFF
D: TRBD2; length: 17; J: TRBJ2-3; size: .; V: TRBV13; DNA: TGTGCCAGCAGCTTAGAACTAGCGGGAGGGACTGCAGATACGCAGTATTTT; CDR3: CASSLELAGGTADTQYF
D: .; length: 13; J: TRBJ2-1; size: .; V: TRBV5-1; DNA: TGCGCCAGCAGCTTGGGACAGCACAATGAGCAGTTCTTC; CDR3: CASSLGQHNEQFF
D: TRBD1; length: 15; J: TRBJ2-7; size: .; V: TRBV19; DNA: TGTGCCAGTAGTATGTTGACAGGGGCATCCTACGAGCAGTACTTC; CDR3: CASSMLTGASYEQYF
D: .; length: 15; J: TRBJ2-7; size: .; V: TRBV19; DNA: TGTGCCAGTAGTATGGTCGTTACTCAGGGGTACGAGCAGTACTTC; CDR3: CASSMVVTQGYEQYF
D: .; length: 17; J: TRBJ2-1; size: .; V: TRBV28; DNA: TGTGCCAGCAGCCCGGATAGAGGCGTGATATCCTACAATGAGCAGTTCTTC; CDR3: CASSPDRGVISYNEQFF
D: .; length: 14; J: TRBJ1-3; size: .; V: TRBV4-1; DNA: TGCGCCAGCAGGGTGGAGTTTTCTGGAAACACCATATATTTT; CDR3: CASRVEFSGNTIYF
D: .; length: 15; J: TRBJ2-5; size: .; V: TRBV10-2; DNA: TGCGCCAGCAGTGAGTACCCGGGGTCCCAAGAGACCCAGTACTTC; CDR3: CASSEYPGSQETQYF
D: TRBD2; length: 14; J: TRBJ2-7; size: .; V: TRBV5-6; DNA: TGTGCCAGCAGCTTGGCGGGAGGGCCCTACGAGCAGTACTTC; CDR3: CASSLAGGPYEQYF
D: TRBD2; length: 16; J: TRBJ2-1; size: .; V: TRBV7-8; DNA: TGTGCCAGCAGCGAGGCTGGGACTAGCACCTACAATGAGCAGTTCTTC; CDR3: CASSEAGTSTYNEQFF
D: TRBD2; length: 14; J: TRBJ2-7; size: .; V: TRBV29-1; DNA: TGCAGCGTTGTAGGACTAGCGGGGTCTTACGAGCAGTACTTC; CDR3: CSVVGLAGSYEQYF
D: TRBD1; length: 15; J: TRBJ2-7; size: .; V: TRBV11-2; DNA: TGTGCCAGCAGCGGTCCGGGACAGGGGAGTTTGAGGCCGTACTTC; CDR3: CASSGPGQGSLRPYF
D: .; length: 15; J: TRBJ2-7; size: .; V: TRBV29-1; DNA: TGCAGCGTTGTTCGTGGACAGTTCAGTACCTACGAGCAGTACTTC; CDR3: CSVVRGQFSTYEQYF
D: TRBD2; length: 18; J: TRBJ2-1; size: .; V: TRBV5-5; DNA: TGTGCCAGCAGCTTGCGTGGAGGAAGCGGGAGGGCCCACAATGAGCAGTTCTTC; CDR3: CASSLRGGSGRAHNEQFF
D: TRBD2; length: 16; J: TRBJ2-1; size: .; V: TRBV27; DNA: TGTGCCAGCAGTTTCGGAGTAGCGGGAACCTACAATGAGCAGTTCTTC; CDR3: CASSFGVAGTYNEQFF
D: .; length: 11; J: TRBJ2-7; size: .; V: TRBV25-1; DNA: TGTGCCAGCAGGCTGTCCTACGAGCAGTACTTC; CDR3: CASRLSYEQYF
D: .; length: 15; J: TRBJ1-2; size: .; V: TRBV27; DNA: TGTGCCAGCAGTTTATCCACAGCCGTTAACTATGGCTACACCTTC; CDR3: CASSLSTAVNYGYTF
D: .; length: 14; J: TRBJ2-1; size: .; V: TRBV28; DNA: TGTGCCAGCAGCTCTCCTAGCGACTGGAATGAGCAGTTCTTC; CDR3: CASSSPSDWNEQFF